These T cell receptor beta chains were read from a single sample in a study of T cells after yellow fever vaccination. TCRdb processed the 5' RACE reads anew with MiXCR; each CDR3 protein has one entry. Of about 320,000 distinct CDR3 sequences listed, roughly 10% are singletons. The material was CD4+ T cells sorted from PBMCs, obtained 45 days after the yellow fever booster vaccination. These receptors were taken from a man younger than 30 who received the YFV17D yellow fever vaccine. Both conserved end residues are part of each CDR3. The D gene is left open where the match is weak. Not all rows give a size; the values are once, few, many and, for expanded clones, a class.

CDR3: CASSRDKIPENQPQHF; DNA: TGTGCCAGCAGTCGGGACAAGATACCCGAAAATCAGCCCCAGCATTTT; V: TRBV6-2/TRBV6-3; J: TRBJ1-5; D: .; size: .
CDR3: CASTGRVDPTQTQYF; DNA: TGTGCCAGCACCGGAAGGGTGGACCCCACCCAGACCCAGTACTTC; V: TRBV3-1; J: TRBJ2-5; D: .; size: .
CDR3: CATMRGGDTGELFF; DNA: TGTGCCACTATGAGGGGGGGAGACACCGGGGAGCTGTTTTTT; V: TRBV24-1; J: TRBJ2-2; D: .; size: .
CDR3: CASSEASQGYGYTF; DNA: TGTGCCAGCAGTGAGGCCTCACAGGGCTACGGCTACACCTTC; V: TRBV2; J: TRBJ1-2; D: .; size: .
CDR3: CASSPPGQGLYTF; DNA: TGTGCCAGCAGTCCACCGGGACAGGGTCTCTACACCTTC; V: TRBV12-3/TRBV12-4; J: TRBJ1-2; D: TRBD1; size: few
CDR3: CASSLRAGETYEQYF; DNA: TGTGCCAGCAGCTTAAGGGCCGGGGAGACCTACGAGCAGTACTTC; V: TRBV7-2; J: TRBJ2-7; D: .; size: .
CDR3: CASRDPGDTEAFF; DNA: TGTGCCAGCCGGGACCCGGGGGACACTGAAGCTTTCTTT; V: TRBV12-3/TRBV12-4; J: TRBJ1-1; D: .; size: .
CDR3: CASSLPTGMNTEAFF; DNA: TGTGCCAGCAGCTTACCGACGGGGATGAACACTGAAGCTTTCTTT; V: TRBV7-2; J: TRBJ1-1; D: .; size: .
CDR3: CASREGAMYGYTF; DNA: TGTGCCAGCAGGGAGGGAGCCATGTATGGCTACACCTTC; V: TRBV28; J: TRBJ1-2; D: .; size: few
CDR3: CASGRHNTGELFF; DNA: TGTGCCAGCGGTAGACATAACACCGGGGAGCTGTTTTTT; V: TRBV12-3/TRBV12-4; J: TRBJ2-2; D: .; size: .
CDR3: CASSLGLTGVQPQHF; DNA: TGTGCCAGCAGCTTGGGACTCACAGGGGTCCAGCCCCAGCATTTT; V: TRBV7-2; J: TRBJ1-5; D: TRBD1; size: few
CDR3: CASSQKKTGLWDTEAFF; DNA: TGCGCCAGCAGCCAGAAAAAGACAGGACTTTGGGACACTGAAGCTTTCTTT; V: TRBV4-1; J: TRBJ1-1; D: .; size: many
CDR3: CASSTLGGQVSPLHF; DNA: TGTGCCAGCAGTACCTTGGGGGGGCAAGTTTCACCCCTCCACTTT; V: TRBV7-2; J: TRBJ1-6; D: .; size: few
CDR3: CASSLAAEYGYTF; DNA: TGCGCCAGCAGCTTGGCGGCGGAATATGGCTACACCTTC; V: TRBV5-1; J: TRBJ1-2; D: .; size: few
CDR3: CASSVGTHAPQETQYF; DNA: TGTGCCAGCAGCGTGGGAACCCACGCACCTCAAGAGACCCAGTACTTC; V: TRBV3-1; J: TRBJ2-5; D: .; size: few
CDR3: CASSLDQGTGRETQYF; DNA: TGTGCCAGCAGCTTAGACCAGGGGACGGGAAGGGAGACCCAGTACTTC; V: TRBV7-2; J: TRBJ2-5; D: .; size: .
CDR3: CASLLDLYTDTQYF; DNA: TGTGCCAGCCTATTGGATTTATACACAGATACGCAGTATTTT; V: TRBV2; J: TRBJ2-3; D: .; size: few
CDR3: CASVTSGETQYF; DNA: TGTGCCAGCGTAACTAGCGGAGAGACCCAGTACTTC; V: TRBV25-1; J: TRBJ2-5; D: TRBD2; size: few
CDR3: CASSPLAGENNEQFF; DNA: TGTGCCAGCTCACCCCTAGCGGGGGAGAACAATGAGCAGTTCTTC; V: TRBV18; J: TRBJ2-1; D: TRBD2; size: many
CDR3: CASSLRGDTGELFF; DNA: TGTGCCAGCAGTTTAAGGGGGGACACCGGGGAGCTGTTTTTT; V: TRBV28; J: TRBJ2-2; D: .; size: many
CDR3: CSGQRGGSYNEQFF; DNA: TGCAGCGGGCAAAGGGGGGGTTCCTACAATGAGCAGTTCTTC; V: TRBV20-1; J: TRBJ2-1; D: .; size: few
CDR3: CASSQTRYEQYF; DNA: TGTGCCAGCAGTCAAACACGCTACGAGCAGTACTTC; V: TRBV6-2/TRBV6-3; J: TRBJ2-7; D: .; size: .